This record looks at one T cell receptor (beta chain) sequence and its context. The data were obtained in a study of blood T cell repertoires in COVID-19. Overall study: The United States, Italy and Spain were the sources of the acute and convalescent COVID-19 samples. Nucleic acid was either cDNA or gDNA, and it came from T cells, B-cell-depleted T cells, or PBMCs.

The CDR3 covers 15 residues. CDR1 and CDR2 (germline): MDHEN, SYDVKM. The junction had 5 bases not matched to a gene; V was cut back by 4 bases and J by 3 bases. How the authors handled the data: Researchers report that nucleated cell counts were estimated from reference gene primer amplification. Method: immunoSEQ multiplex PCR; TCRdb's copy keeps in-frame clones and lacks some. That table gives V, J and clone size, and the DNA gave D and trimming. The sample shows around 300,000 clones, approximately 91% of them seen only once. The sequence came from a woman aged 40 to 55 who had recovered from COVID-19. This sequence joins TRBV28 and TRBJ1-4; 7 positions agree with TRBD1. Sequenced material: peripheral blood. The CDR3 region is CASSSQDRPNEKLFF. The CDR3 region has the DNA TGTGCCAGCAGTTCACAGGACAGGCCTAATGAAAAACTGTTTTTT.